One sample yielded the 9 T cell receptor beta chains listed below, sequenced in a study of T-cell reconstitution after alpha-beta-depleted transplantation in children. Construction of the TCRbeta library involved unique molecular identifiers. MiXCR, run by TCRdb on the PCR reads, gives a single entry per CDR3 protein. The data hold some 110,000 distinct CDR3 sequences, with 9% to 12% observed a single time. The sequencing here drew on PBMCs, taken before TCRalphabeta/CD19-depleted stem cell transplant. These receptors came from a boy aged 2 to 10 with acute lymphoblastic leukemia, due to receive a stem cell transplant.

The chain links TRBV28 to TRBJ2-5; D gene ambiguous. The CDR3 loop spans 17 amino acids. The germline V gene has CDR1 MDHEN and CDR2 SYDVKM. The ends were cut back, 6 bases at V and 0 bases at J, with 20 bases in the middle. This CDR3 is CASSFTRLDTNQETQYF. CDR3 coding DNA: TGTGCCAGCAGCTTCACCCGATTAGACACGAACCAAGAGACCCAGTACTTC.

This clonotype was found a few times. The chain joins TRBV29-1 to TRBJ2-1; a possible D gene is TRBD2 (5 bases). Germline loops: CDR1 SQVTM, CDR2 ANQGSEA. This CDR3 contains 10 residues. Deletions cut 6 bases from V and 9 bases from J, with 9 bases between. Here the CDR3 reads CSVGEGEQFF. DNA for the CDR3: TGCAGCGTCGGAGAGGGTGAGCAGTTCTTC.

In its sample, this clonotype was seen many times. The V gene is TRBV20-1, the J gene TRBJ2-3, with 9 bases fitting TRBD2. This CDR3 has 14 amino acids. Germline loops: CDR1 DFQATT, CDR2 SNEGSKA (reference sequence). Trimming removed 6 bases from V and 5 bases from J; junction bases left unmatched: 9. The CDR3 bases are TGCAGTGCAGACCTCGGGACTAGCCGAGATACGCAGTATTTT. The encoded protein is CSADLGTSRDTQYF.

In its sample, this clonotype was seen many times. This chain uses TRBV20-1 with TRBJ2-1, with 8 bases lining up with TRBD2. The CDR3 is 13 amino acids. With V trimmed by 5 bases and J by 1 base, 1 base remained unmatched. From germline, CDR1 is DFQATT and CDR2 SNEGSKA (reference sequence). The CDR3 spells CSAERGSYNEQFF. As DNA, the CDR3 is TGCAGTGCTGAGCGGGGGTCCTACAATGAGCAGTTCTTC.

Many counts were recorded for this clonotype. V is TRBV5-1 and J is TRBJ2-1; a possible D gene is TRBD2 (5 bases). Trimming cost V 3 bases and J 7 bases, with 14 bases left between them. Per the germline V gene, CDR1 is SGHRS and CDR2 is YFSETQ. The CDR3 has 14 residues. The chain's CDR3 is CASSSPTGWNEQFF. In nucleotides, the CDR3 is TGCGCCAGCAGCTCCCCGACGGGGTGGAATGAGCAGTTCTTC.

This clonotype appeared many times. J is TRBJ1-6 and V is TRBV7-6; 7 bases are shared with TRBD1. Germline V CDR1 and CDR2: SGHVS, FNYEAQ. V lost 4 bases to trimming and J lost 7 bases; unmatched junction nucleotides: 7. This CDR3 has 15 amino acids. CDR3 protein: CASSSLTGPNSPLHF. The CDR3 DNA is TGTGCCAGCAGCTCTCTGACAGGGCCGAATTCACCCCTCCACTTT.

The gene calls are TRBV10-2 and TRBJ2-5, with D perhaps TRBD2 (5 bases). Germline values: CDR1 WSHSY, CDR2 SAAADI. V was trimmed by 4 bases and J by 7 bases, leaving 13 bases between them. The CDR3 has 13 amino acids. The CDR3 here is CASSAAEGGTQYF. Here the CDR3 DNA reads TGCGCCAGCAGTGCCGCCGAAGGAGGGACCCAGTACTTC.

This clonotype has just a few counts. The V and J genes are TRBV7-9 and TRBJ2-5; TRBD1 matches at 8 bases. The germline gives CDR1 SEHNR, CDR2 FQNEAQ (reference sequence). The CDR3 sequence is 15 residues long. Trimming at V came to 1 base and at J to 3 bases, leaving 4 bases not matched to a gene. CDR3 protein: CASSLVGTGEETQYF. The CDR3 DNA follows: TGTGCCAGCAGCTTAGTAGGGACAGGAGAAGAGACCCAGTACTTC.

This clonotype was detected only a few times. CDR3 in DNA: TGTGCCAGCAGCGTAACCGGGACCAGCACAGATACGCAGTATTTT. Amino acid sequence: CASSVTGTSTDTQYF. This chain connects TRBV9 to TRBJ2-3, with D perhaps TRBD1 or TRBD2 (5 bases each). Germline-derived CDR1 and CDR2 are SGDLS and YYNGEE. This CDR3 has 15 residues. Trimming left V 1 base short and J 0 bases short, with 9 bases between.